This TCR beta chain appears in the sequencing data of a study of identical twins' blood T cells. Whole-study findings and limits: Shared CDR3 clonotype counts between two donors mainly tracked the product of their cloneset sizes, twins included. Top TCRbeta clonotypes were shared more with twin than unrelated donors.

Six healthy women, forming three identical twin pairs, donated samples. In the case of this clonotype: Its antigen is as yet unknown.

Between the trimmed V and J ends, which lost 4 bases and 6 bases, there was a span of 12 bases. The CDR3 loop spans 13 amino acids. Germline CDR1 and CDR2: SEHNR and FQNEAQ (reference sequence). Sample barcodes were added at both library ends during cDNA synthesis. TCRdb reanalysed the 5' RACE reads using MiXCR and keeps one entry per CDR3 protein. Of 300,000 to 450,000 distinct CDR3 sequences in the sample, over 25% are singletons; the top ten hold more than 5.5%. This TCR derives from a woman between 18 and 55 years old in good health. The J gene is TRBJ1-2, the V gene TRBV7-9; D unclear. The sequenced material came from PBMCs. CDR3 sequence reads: CASSSRGINGYTF. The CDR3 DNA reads TGTGCCAGCAGCTCTCGCGGAATTAATGGCTACACCTTC.